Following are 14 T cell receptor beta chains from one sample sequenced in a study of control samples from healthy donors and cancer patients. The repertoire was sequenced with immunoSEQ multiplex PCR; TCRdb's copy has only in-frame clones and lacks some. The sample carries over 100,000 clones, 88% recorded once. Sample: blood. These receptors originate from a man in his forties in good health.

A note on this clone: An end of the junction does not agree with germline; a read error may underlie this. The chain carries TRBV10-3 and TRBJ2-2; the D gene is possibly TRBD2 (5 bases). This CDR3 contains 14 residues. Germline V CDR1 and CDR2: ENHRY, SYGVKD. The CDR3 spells CVVSDPGEHRGAVF. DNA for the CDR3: TGTGTGGTCAGTGACCCCGGGGAACACCGGGGAGCTGTTTTT.

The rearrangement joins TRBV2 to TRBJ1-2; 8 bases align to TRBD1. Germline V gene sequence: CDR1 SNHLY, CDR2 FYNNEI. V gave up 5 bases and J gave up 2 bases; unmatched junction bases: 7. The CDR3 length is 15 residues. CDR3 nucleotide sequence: TGTGCCAGCAGTCCCCTGGGACAGGCGAACTATGGCTACACCTTC. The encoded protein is CASSPLGQANYGYTF.

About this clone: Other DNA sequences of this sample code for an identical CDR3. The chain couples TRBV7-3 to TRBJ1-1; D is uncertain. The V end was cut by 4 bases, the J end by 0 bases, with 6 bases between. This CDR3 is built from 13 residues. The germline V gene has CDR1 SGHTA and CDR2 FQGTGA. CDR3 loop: CASSSGLNTEAFF. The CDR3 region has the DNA TGTGCCAGCAGCTCTGGACTGAACACTGAAGCTTTCTTT.

In nucleotides, the CDR3 is TGTGCCAGCAGCCAAGGGATAGGGAACACTGAAGCTTTCTTT. Protein product: CASSQGIGNTEAFF. The gene calls are TRBV3-1 (or the pseudogene TRBV3-2) and TRBJ1-1; D remains unclear. This CDR3 has 14 residues. Germline CDR1 reads LGHDT; CDR2 reads YNNKEL (reference sequence). V lost 1 base, J lost 1 base, and 7 bases lay in between.

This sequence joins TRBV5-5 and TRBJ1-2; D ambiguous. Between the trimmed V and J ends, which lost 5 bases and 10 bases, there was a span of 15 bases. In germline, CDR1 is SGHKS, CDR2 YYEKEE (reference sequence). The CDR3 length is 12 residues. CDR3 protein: CASSSFFRDYTF. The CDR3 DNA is TGTGCCAGCAGTTCCTTTTTTCGAGACTACACCTTC.

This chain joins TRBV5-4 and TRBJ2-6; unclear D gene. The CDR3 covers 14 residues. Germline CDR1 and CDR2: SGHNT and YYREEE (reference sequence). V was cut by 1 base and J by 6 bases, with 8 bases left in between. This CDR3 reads CASSLSHQANVLTF. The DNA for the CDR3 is TGTGCCAGCAGCTTGAGTCATCAGGCCAACGTCCTGACTTTC.

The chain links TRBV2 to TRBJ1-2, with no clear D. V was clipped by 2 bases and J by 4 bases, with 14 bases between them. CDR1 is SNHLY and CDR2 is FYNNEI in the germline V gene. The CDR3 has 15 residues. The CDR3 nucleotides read TGTGCCAGCAGTGAACCCGGAGAAGACCGCTATGGCTACACCTTC. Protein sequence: CASSEPGEDRYGYTF.

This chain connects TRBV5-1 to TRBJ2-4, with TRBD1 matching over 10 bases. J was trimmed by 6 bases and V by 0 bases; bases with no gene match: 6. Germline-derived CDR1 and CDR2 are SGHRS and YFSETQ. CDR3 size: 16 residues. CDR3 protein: CASSLGRQGATNIQYF. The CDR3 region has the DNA TGCGCCAGCAGCTTGGGGCGACAGGGGGCAACAAACATTCAGTACTTC.

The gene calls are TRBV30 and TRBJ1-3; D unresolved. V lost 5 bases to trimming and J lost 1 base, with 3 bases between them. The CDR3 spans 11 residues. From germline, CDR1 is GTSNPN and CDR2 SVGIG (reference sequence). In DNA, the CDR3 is TGTGCCTGGGAGTCTGGAAACACCATATATTTT. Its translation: CAWESGNTIYF.

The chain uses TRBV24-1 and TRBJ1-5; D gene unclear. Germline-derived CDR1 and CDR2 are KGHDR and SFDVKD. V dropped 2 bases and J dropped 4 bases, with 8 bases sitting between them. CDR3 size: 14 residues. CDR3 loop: CATSDSFPNQPQHF. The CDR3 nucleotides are TGTGCCACCAGTGATTCGTTCCCGAATCAGCCCCAGCATTTT.

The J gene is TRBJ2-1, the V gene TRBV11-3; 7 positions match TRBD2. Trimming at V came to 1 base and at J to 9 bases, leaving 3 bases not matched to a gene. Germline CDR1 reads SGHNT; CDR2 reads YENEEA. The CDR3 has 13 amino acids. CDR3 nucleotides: TGTGCCAGCAGCTTAGCGGGGGAGGGTGAGCAGTTCTTC. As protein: CASSLAGEGEQFF.

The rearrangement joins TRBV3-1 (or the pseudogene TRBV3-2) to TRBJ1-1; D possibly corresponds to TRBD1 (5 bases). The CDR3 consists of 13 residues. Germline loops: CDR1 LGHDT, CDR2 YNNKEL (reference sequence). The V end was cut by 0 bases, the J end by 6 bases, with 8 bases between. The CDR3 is CASSQELGAEAFF. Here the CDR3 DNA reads TGTGCCAGCAGCCAAGAGTTGGGGGCTGAAGCTTTCTTT.

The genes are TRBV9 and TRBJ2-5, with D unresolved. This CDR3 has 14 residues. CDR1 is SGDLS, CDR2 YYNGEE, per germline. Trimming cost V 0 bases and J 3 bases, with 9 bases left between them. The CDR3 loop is CASSVGNPKETQYF. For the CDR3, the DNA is TGTGCCAGCAGCGTAGGCAATCCAAAAGAGACCCAGTACTTC.

For the CDR3, the DNA is TGCAGTGCTAGTAGACTAGCGGGGGGGCTTGAGCAGTTCTTC. Residues: CSASRLAGGLEQFF. The chain recombines TRBV20-1 with TRBJ2-1; 14 positions match TRBD2. V lost 3 bases and J lost 9; bases outside the gene matches: 4. The CDR3 covers 14 residues. Germline V gene data show CDR1 as DFQATT and CDR2 as SNEGSKA (reference sequence).